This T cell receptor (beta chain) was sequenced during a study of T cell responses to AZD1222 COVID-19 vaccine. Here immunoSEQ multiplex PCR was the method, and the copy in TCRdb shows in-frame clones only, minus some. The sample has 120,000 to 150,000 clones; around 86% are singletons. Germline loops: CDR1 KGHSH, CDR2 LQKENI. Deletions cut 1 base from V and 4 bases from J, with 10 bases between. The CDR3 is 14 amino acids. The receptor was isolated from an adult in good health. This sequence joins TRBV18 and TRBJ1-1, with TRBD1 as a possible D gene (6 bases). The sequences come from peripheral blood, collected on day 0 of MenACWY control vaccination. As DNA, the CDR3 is TGTGCCAGCTCACCACAACAGGGAAGCACTGAAGCTTTCTTT. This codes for CASSPQQGSTEAFF.